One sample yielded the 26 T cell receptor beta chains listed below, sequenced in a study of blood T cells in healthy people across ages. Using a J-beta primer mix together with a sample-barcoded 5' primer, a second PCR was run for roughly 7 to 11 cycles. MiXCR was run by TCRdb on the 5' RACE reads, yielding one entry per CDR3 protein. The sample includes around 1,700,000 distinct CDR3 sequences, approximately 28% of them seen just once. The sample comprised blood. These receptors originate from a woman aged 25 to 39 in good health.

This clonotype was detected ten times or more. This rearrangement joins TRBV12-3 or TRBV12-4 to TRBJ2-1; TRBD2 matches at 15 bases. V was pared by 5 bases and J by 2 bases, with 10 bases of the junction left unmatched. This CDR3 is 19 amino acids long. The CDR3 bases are TGTGCCAGCAGTACGACCGGGGGACTAGCGGGAGGAACCTACAATGAGCAGTTCTTC. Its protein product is CASSTTGGLAGGTYNEQFF.

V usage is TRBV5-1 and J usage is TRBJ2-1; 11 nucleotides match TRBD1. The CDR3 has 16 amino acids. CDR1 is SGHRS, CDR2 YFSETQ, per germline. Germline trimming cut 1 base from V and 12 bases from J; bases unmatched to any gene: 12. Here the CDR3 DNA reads TGCGCCAGCAGCTTGCACCCGGGACAGGGGGGACTTGGGCAGTTCTTC. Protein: CASSLHPGQGGLGQFF.

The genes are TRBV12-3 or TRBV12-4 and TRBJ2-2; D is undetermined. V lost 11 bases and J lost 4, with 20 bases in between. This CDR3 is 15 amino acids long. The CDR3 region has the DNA TGTGCCGGCGTCGACGCGGAGATCTTCACCGGGGAGCTGTTTTTT. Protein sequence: CAGVDAEIFTGELFF.

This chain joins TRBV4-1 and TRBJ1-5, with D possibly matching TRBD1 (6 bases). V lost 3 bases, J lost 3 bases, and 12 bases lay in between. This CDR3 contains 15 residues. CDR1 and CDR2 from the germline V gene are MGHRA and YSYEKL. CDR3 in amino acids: CASSQAGGLNQPQHF. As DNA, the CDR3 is TGCGCCAGCAGCCAGGCGGGGGGCCTCAATCAGCCCCAGCATTTT.

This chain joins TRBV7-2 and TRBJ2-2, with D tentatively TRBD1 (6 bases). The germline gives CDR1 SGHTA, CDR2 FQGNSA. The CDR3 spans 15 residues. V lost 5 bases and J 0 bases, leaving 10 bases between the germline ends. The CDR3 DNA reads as TGTGCCAGCAGCCCACAGGGTTCGAACACCGGGGAGCTGTTTTTT. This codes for CASSPQGSNTGELFF.

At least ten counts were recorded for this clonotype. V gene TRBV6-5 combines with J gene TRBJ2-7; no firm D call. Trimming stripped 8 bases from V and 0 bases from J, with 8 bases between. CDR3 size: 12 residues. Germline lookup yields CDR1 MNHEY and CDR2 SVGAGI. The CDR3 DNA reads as TGTGCCAGCCGTGCTAGCTCCTACGAGCAGTACTTC. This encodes CASRASSYEQYF.

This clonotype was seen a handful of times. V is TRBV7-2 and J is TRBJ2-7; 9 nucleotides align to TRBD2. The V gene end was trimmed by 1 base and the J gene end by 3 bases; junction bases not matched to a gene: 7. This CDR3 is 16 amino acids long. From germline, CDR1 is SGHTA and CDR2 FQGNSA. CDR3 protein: CASSLGGTSPYYEQYF. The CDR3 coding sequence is TGTGCCAGCAGCTTAGGCGGGACTAGCCCCTACTACGAGCAGTACTTC.

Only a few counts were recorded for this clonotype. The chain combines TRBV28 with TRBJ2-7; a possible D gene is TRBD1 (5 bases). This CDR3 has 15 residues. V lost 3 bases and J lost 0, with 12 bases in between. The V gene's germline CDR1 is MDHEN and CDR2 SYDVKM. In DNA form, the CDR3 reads TGTGCCAGCAGTTTCAGCAGGGAAAGCTCCTACGAGCAGTACTTC. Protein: CASSFSRESSYEQYF.

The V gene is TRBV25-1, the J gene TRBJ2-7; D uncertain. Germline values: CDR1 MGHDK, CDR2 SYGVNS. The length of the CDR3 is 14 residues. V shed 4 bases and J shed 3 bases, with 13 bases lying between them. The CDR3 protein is CASSVQDGRYEQYF. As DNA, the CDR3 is TGTGCCAGCAGTGTCCAGGACGGTCGCTACGAGCAGTACTTC.

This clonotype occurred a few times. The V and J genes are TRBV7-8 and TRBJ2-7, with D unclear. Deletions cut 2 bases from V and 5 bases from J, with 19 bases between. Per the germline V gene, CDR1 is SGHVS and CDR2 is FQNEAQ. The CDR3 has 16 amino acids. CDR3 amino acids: CASSLRRGPADDEQYF. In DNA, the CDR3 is TGTGCCAGCAGCTTAAGAAGAGGACCGGCAGACGACGAGCAGTACTTC.

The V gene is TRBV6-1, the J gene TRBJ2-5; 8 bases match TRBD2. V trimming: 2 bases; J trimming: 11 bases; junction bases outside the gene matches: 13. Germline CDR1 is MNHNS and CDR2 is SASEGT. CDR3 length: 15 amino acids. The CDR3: CASSERAGGYNEQYF. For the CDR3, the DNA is TGTGCCAGCAGTGAACGCGCGGGAGGATACAATGAGCAGTACTTC.

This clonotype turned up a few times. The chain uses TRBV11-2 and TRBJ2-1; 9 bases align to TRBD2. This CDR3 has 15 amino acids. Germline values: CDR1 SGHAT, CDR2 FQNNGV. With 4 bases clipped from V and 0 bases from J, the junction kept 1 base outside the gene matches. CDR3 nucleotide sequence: TGTGCCAGCAGCTGGCGGGGGGGCTCCTACAATGAGCAGTTCTTC. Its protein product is CASSWRGGSYNEQFF.

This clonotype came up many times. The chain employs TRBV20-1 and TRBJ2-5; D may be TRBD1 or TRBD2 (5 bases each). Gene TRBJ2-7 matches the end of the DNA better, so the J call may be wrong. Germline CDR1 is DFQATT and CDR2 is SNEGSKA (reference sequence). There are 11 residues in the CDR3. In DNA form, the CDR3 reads TGCAGTGCTACTCCTGGGGGCGAGCAGTACTTC. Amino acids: CSATPGGEQYF.

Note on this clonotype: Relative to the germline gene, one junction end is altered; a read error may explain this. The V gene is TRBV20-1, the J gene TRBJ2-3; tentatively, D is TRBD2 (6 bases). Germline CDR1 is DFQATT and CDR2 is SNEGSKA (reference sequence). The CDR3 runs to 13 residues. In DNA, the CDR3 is TGCAGTGTTAGAGGAGGGGGCACAGATACGCAGTATTTT. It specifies CSVRGGGTDTQYF.

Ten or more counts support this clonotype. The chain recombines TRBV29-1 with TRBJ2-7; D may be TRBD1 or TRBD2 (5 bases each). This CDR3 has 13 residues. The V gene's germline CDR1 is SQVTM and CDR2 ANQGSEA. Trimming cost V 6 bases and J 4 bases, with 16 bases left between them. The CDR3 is CSVGRTGPYEQYF. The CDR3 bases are TGCAGCGTGGGTCGGACGGGACCTTACGAGCAGTACTTC.

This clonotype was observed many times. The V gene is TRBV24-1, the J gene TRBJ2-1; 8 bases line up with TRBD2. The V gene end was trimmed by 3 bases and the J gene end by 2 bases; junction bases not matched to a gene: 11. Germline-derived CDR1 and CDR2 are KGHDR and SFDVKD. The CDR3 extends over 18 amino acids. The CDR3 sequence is CATSDDPITSGPYNEQFF. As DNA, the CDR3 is TGTGCCACCAGTGATGACCCCATAACTAGCGGACCCTACAATGAGCAGTTCTTC.

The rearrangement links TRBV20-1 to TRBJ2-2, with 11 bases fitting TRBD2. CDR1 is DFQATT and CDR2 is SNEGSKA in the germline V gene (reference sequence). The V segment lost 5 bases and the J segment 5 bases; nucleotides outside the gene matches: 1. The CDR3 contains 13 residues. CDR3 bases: TGCAGTGCTGCTAGCGGGGGGACCGGGGAGCTGTTTTTT. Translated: CSAASGGTGELFF.

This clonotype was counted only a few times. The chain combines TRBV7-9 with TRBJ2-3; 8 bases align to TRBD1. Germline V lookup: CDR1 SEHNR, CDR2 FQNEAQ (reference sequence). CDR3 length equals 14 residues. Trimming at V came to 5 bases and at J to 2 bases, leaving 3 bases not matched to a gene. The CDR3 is CASSRDRFTDTQYF. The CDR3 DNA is TGTGCCAGCAGCAGGGACAGGTTCACAGATACGCAGTATTTT. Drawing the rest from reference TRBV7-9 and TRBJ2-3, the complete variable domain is DTGVSQNPRHKITKRGQNVTFRCDPISEHNRLYWYRQTLGQGPEFLTYFQNEAQLEKSRLLSDRFSAERPKGSFSTLEIQRTEQGDSAMYLCASSRDRFTDTQYFGPGTRLTVL.

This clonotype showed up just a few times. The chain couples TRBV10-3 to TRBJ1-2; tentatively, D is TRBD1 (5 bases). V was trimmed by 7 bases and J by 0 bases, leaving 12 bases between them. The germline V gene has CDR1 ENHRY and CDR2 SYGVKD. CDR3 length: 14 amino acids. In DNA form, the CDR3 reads TGTGCCATCAAATCGACAGCCACTAACTATGGCTACACCTTC. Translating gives CAIKSTATNYGYTF.

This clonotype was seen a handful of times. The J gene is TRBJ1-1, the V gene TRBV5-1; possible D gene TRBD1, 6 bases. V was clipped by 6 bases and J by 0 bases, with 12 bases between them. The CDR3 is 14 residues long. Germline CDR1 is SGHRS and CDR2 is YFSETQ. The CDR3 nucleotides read TGCGCCAGCAACCAGGGGCATCTGAACACTGAAGCTTTCTTT. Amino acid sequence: CASNQGHLNTEAFF.

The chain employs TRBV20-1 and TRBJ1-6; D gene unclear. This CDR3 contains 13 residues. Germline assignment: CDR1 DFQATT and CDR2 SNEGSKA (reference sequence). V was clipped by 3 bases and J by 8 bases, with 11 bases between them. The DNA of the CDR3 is TGCAGTGCTAGGGTATTTGCCGATTCACCCCTCCACTTT. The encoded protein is CSARVFADSPLHF.

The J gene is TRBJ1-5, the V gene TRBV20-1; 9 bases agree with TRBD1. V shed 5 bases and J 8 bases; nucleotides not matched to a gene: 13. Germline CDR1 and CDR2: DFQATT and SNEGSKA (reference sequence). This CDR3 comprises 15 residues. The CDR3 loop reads CSASDRGLGREPQHF. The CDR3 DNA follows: TGCAGTGCTTCCGACAGGGGGTTAGGGAGAGAGCCCCAGCATTTT.

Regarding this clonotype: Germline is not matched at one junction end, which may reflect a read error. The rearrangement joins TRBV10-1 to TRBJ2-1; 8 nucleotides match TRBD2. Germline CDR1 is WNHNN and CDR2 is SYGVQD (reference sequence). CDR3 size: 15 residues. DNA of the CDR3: TGCGCCAGCAGCGAGTCCTCAGCGGGAGTTCGGGAGCAGTTCTTC. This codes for CASSESSAGVREQFF.

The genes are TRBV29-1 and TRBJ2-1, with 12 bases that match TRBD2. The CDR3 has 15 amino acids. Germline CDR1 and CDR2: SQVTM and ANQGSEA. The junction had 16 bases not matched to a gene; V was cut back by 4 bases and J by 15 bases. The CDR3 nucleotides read TGCAGCGTTGCACTCCGCCCGCTAGCGGGAGGGCCGCGGTTCTTC. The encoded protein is CSVALRPLAGGPRFF.

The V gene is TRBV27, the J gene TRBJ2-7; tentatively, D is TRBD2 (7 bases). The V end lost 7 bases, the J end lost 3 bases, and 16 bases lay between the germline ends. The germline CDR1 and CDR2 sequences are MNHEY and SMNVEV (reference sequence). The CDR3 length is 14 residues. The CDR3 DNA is TGTGCCAGCACCTCAGGCGGGGGCGGCTACGAGCAGTACTTC. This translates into CASTSGGGGYEQYF.

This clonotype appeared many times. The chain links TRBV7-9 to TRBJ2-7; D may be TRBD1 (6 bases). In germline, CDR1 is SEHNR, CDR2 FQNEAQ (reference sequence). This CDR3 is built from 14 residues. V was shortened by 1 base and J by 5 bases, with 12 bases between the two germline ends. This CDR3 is CASSLGRGSDEQYF. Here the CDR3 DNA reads TGTGCCAGCAGCTTAGGCAGGGGAAGCGACGAGCAGTACTTC.